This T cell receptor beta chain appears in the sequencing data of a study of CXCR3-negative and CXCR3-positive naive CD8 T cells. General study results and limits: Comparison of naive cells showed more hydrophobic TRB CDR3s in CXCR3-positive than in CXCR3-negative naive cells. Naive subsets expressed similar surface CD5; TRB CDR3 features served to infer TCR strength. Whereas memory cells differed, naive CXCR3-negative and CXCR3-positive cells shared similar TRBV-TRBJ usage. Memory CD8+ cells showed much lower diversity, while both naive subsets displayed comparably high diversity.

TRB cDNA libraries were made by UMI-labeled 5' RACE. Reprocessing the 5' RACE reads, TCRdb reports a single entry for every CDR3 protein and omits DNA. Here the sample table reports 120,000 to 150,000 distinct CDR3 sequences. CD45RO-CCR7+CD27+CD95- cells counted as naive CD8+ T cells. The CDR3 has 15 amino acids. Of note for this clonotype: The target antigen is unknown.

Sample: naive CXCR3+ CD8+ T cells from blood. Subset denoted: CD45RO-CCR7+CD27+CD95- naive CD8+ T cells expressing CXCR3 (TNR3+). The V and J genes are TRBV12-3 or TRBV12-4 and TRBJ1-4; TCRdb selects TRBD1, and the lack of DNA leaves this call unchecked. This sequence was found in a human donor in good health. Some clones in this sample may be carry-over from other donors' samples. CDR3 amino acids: CASSLALGTGEKLFF.